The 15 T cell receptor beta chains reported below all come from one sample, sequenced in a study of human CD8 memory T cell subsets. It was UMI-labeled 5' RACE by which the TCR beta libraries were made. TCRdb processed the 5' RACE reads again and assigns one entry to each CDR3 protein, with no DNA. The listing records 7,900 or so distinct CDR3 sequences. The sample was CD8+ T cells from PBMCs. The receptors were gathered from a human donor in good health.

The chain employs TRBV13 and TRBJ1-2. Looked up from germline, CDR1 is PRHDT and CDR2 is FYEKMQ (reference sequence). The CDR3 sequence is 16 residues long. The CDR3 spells CASSLDLSRAIDGYTF. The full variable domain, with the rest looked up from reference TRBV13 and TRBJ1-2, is AAGVIQSPRHLIKEKRETATLKCYPIPRHDTVYWYQQGPGQDPQFLISFYEKMQSDKGSIPDRFSAQQFSDYHSELNMSSLELGDSALYFCASSLDLSRAIDGYTFGSGTRLTVV.

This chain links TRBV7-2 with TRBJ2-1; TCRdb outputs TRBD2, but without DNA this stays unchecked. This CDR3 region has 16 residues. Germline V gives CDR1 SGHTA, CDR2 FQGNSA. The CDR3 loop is CASSLVAAGLFNEQFF.

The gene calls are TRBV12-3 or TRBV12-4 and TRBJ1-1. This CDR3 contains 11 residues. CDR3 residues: CASSLGTEAFF.

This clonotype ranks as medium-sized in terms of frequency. The chain's CDR3 is CASKGAGETQYF. The V and J genes are TRBV28 and TRBJ2-5; TCRdb outputs TRBD1, but without DNA this stays unchecked. The CDR3 is made up of 12 amino acids. Germline CDR1 and CDR2: MDHEN and SYDVKM.

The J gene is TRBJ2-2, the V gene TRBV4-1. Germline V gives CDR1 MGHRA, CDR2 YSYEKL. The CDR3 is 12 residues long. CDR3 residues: CASSQDTGELFF.

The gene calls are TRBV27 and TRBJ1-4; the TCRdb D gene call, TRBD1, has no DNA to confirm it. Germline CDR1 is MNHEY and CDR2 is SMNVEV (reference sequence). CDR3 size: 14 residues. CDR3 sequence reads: CASSRGLGNEKLFF.

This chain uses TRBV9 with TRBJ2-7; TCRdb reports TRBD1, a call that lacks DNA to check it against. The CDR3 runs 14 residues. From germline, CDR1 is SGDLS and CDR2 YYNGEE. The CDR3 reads CASSVASGGYEQYF. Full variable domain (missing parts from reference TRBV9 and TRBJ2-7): DSGVTQTPKHLITATGQRVTLRCSPRSGDLSVYWYQQSLDQGLQFLIQYYNGEERAKGNILERFSAQQFPDLHSELNLSSLELGDSALYFCASSVASGGYEQYFGPGTRLTVT.

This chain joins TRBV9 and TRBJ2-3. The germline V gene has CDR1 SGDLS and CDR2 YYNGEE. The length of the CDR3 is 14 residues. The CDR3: CASSVGSGTDTQYF. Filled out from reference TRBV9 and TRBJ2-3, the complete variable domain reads DSGVTQTPKHLITATGQRVTLRCSPRSGDLSVYWYQQSLDQGLQFLIQYYNGEERAKGNILERFSAQQFPDLHSELNLSSLELGDSALYFCASSVGSGTDTQYFGPGTRLTVL.

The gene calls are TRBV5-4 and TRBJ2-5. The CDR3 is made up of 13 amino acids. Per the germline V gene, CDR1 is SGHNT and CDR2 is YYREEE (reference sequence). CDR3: CASRYDEQETQYF.

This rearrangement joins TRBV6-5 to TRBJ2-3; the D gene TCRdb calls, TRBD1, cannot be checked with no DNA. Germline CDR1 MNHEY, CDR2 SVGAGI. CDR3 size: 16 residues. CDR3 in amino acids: CASSYSGLGATDTQYF.

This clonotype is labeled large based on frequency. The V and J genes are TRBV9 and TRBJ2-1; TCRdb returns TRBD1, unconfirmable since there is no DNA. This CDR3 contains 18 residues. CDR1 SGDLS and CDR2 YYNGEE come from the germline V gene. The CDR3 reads CASNQSPEGRSSYNEQFF.

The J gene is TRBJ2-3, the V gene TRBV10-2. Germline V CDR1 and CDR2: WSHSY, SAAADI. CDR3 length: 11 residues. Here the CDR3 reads CASSDVDTQYF.

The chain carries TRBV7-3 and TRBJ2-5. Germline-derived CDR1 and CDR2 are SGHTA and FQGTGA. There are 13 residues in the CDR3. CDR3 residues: CASSLRAQETQYF.

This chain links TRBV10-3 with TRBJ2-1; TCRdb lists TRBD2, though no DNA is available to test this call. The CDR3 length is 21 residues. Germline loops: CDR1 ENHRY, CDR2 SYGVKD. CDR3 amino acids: CAISESSGLAGGTSSYNEQFF.

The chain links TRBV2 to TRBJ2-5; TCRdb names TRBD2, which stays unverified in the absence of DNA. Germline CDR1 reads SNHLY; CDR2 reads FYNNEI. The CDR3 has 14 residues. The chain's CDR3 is CASSEVGGQETQYF.